The clone carrying this TCR beta chain was observed a handful of times. Its antigen remains unidentified. TCRdb reprocessed the 5' RACE reads with MiXCR, giving one entry per CDR3 protein. The sample lists around 45,000 distinct CDR3 sequences, roughly 13% seen once, with 50% to 65% in the top ten. Germline CDR1 is LGHNT and CDR2 is FRNRAP. The CDR3 is made up of 16 amino acids. Deletions cut 0 bases from V and 9 bases from J, with 18 bases between. Time point reported: sample taken at primary tumor resection. No cells were sorted before sequencing. The whole RNA sequenced was extracted from tumor, nontumor lung or frozen PBMC. These data come from a study of spatial heterogeneity in lung cancer. General observations from the study: Detection of ubiquitous tumor TCRs in blood was higher at resection than follow-up.

The rearrangement links TRBV12-5 to TRBJ2-1; the D is unclear. The sample in question was PBMCs, obtained at surgery. The receptor's source is a male donor with early-stage non-small cell lung cancer. The CDR3 protein is CASGLVVYRGIGEQFF. The CDR3 bases are TGTGCTAGTGGTTTGGTAGTGTATAGAGGAATCGGTGAGCAGTTCTTC. The full variable domain, rest sourced from reference TRBV12-5 and TRBJ2-1, is DARVTQTPRHKVTEMGQEVTMRCQPILGHNTVFWYRQTMMQGLELLAYFRNRAPLDDSGMPKDRFSAEMPDATLATLKIQPSEPRDSAVYFCASGLVVYRGIGEQFFGPGTRLTVL.